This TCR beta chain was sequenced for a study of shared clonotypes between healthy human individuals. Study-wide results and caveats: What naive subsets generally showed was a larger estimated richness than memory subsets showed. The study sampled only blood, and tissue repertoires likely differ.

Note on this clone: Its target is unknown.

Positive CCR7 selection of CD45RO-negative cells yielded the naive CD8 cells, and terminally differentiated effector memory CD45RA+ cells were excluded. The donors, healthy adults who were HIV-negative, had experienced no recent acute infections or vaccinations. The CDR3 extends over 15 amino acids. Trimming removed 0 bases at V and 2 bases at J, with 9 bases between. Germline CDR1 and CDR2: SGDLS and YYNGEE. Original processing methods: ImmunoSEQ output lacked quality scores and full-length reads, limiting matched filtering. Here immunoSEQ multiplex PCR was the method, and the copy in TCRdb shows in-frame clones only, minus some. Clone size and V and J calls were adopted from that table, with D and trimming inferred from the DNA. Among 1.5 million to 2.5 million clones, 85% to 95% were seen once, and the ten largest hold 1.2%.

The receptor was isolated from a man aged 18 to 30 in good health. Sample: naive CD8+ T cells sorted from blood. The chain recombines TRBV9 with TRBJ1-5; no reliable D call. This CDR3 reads CASSVADSGNQPQHF. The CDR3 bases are TGTGCCAGCAGCGTAGCTGATAGCGGCAATCAGCCCCAGCATTTT.